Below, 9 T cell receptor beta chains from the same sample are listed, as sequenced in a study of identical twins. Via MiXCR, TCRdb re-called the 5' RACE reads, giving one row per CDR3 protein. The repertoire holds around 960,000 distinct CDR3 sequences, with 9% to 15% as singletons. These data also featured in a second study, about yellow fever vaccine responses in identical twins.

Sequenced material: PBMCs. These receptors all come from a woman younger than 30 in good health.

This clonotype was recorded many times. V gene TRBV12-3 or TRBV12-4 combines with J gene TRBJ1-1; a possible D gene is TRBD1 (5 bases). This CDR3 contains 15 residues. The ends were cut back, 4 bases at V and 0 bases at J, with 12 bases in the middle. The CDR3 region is CASSSGGGMNTEAFF. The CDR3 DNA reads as TGTGCCAGCAGTTCCGGGGGAGGCATGAACACTGAAGCTTTCTTT.

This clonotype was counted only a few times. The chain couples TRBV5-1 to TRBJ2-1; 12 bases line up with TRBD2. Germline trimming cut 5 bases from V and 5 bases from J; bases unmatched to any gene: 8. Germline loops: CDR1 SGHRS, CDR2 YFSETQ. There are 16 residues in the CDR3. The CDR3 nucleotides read TGCGCCAGCAGTCCTCTAGCGGGGGGGCCTCACAATGAGCAGTTCTTC. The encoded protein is CASSPLAGGPHNEQFF.

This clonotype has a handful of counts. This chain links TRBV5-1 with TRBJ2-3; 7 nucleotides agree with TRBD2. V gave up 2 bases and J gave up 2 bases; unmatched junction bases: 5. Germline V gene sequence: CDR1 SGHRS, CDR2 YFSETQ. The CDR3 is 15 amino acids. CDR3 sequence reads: CASSFGGGYTDTQYF. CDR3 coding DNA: TGCGCCAGCAGCTTTGGGGGGGGTTACACAGATACGCAGTATTTT.

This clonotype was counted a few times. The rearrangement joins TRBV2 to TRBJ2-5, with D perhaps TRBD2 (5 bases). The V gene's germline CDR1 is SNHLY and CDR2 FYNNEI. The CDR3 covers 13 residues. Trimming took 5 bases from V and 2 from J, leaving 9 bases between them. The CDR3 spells CASSSEVQETQYF. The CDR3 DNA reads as TGTGCCAGCAGTTCGGAGGTACAAGAGACCCAGTACTTC.

The CDR3 DNA reads as TGCAGTGCTAGAGATTTTCGTGGGCGGGGGGGAGGATGGCAGTATTTT. This encodes CSARDFRGRGGGWQYF. This chain connects TRBV20-1 to TRBJ2-3, with TRBD2 matching over 9 bases. J was trimmed by 11 bases and V by 0 bases; bases with no gene match: 15. Germline V gene lookup returns CDR1 DFQATT and CDR2 SNEGSKA (reference sequence). This CDR3 is built from 16 residues.

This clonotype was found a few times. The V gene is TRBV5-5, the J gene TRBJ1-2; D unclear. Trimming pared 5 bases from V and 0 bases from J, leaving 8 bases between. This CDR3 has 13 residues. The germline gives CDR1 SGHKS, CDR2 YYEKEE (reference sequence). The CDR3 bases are TGTGCCAGCAGTCCGAAGACTAACTATGGCTACACCTTC. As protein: CASSPKTNYGYTF.

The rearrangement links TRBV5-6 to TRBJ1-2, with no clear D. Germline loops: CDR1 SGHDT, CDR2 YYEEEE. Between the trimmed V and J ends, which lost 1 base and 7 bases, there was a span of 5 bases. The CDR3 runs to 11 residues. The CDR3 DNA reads TGTGCCAGCAGCTTGAGTACTGGCTACACCTTC. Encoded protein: CASSLSTGYTF.

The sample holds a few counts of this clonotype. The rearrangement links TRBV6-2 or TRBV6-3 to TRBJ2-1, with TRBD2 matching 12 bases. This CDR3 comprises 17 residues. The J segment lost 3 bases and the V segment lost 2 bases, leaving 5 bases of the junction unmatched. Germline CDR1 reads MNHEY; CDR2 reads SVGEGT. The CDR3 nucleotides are TGTGCCAGCAGTTACGGGGGGGGACTAGCGGGCTACAATGAGCAGTTCTTC. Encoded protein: CASSYGGGLAGYNEQFF.

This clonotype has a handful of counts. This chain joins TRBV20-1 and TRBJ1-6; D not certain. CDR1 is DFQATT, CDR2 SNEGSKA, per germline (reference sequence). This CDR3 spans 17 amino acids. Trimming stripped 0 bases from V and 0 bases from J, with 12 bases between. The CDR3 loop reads CSARDLGRSSYNSPLHF. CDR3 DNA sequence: TGCAGTGCTAGAGATCTGGGGAGGAGCTCCTATAATTCACCCCTCCACTTT.